The 2 T cell receptor beta chains listed next were all sequenced from one sample in a study of blood T cells in healthy people across ages. For the second PCR, which ran for about 6 to 11 cycles, a sample-barcoded 5' primer and a J-beta primer mix were used. One entry per CDR3 protein results from TCRdb running MiXCR on the 5' RACE reads. The table shows 1.5 million to 2 million distinct CDR3 sequences, with roughly 49% occurring only once. Material for sequencing was blood. These receptors came from a middle-aged woman in good health.

This rearrangement joins TRBV7-9 to TRBJ2-3; 8 bases are a match to TRBD1. Germline trimming cut 4 bases from V and 5 bases from J; bases unmatched to any gene: 8. Germline CDR1 is SEHNR and CDR2 is FQNEAQ (reference sequence). The length of the CDR3 is 15 residues. CDR3 sequence (DNA): TGTGCCAGCAGCTATGTGGACAGGGTTGAAGATACGCAGTATTTT. Translation: CASSYVDRVEDTQYF.

The V and J genes are TRBV11-2 and TRBJ2-5; 10 bases line up with TRBD1. Germline V gives CDR1 SGHAT, CDR2 FQNNGV. V was clipped by 5 bases and J by 3 bases; unmatched bases: 9. CDR3 size: 16 residues. The DNA of the CDR3 is TGTGCCAGCAGCAACCACGGACAGGGGGTAGAAGAGACCCAGTACTTC. Encoded protein: CASSNHGQGVEETQYF.